This T cell receptor beta chain was sequenced in a study of CD8+CD57+ T cells in acquired aplastic anemia. Patients chosen for sequencing had CD8+CD57+ cells that had expanded, as shown by flow cytometry. With 6 bases removed from V and 2 bases from J, the gap between germline ends came to 12 bases. In germline, CDR1 is SNHLY, CDR2 FYNNEI. This CDR3 contains 14 residues. Genomic DNA acted as the template from which TCR beta VDJ combination and CDR3 sequence profiling were carried out. TCRdb reanalysed the reads using MiXCR and keeps one entry per CDR3 protein. The repertoire includes over 150,000 distinct CDR3 sequences, around 75% of them detected once, and 35% to 50% sits in the top ten.

Sequenced input: sorted CD4+, CD8+, or CD8+CD57+ T cells (not recorded which) from PBMCs. The chain recombines TRBV2 with TRBJ2-3, with D perhaps TRBD2 (5 bases). This clonotype was sampled from a human donor with aplastic anemia. The DNA for the CDR3 is TGTGCCAGCAGGGACTTACAACCCACAGATACGCAGTATTTT. It codes for CASRDLQPTDTQYF.